Below, 5 T cell receptor beta chains from the same sample are listed, as sequenced in a study of blood T cell repertoires in COVID-19. Only in-frame clones appear in the TCRdb table, and some are missing; sequencing was by immunoSEQ multiplex PCR. This sample yields more than 250,000 clones, of which around 90% are seen a single time; around 18% belongs to the top ten. The specimen sequenced was PBMCs or T cells enriched from blood (not recorded which). The source of these receptors is a woman aged 25 to 39 who had recovered from COVID-19.

The rearrangement uses TRBV7-9 and TRBJ1-2; perhaps TRBD1 as D (6 bases). This CDR3 region has 14 residues. Deletions cut 5 bases from V and 2 bases from J, with 12 bases between. Per the germline V gene, CDR1 is SEHNR and CDR2 is FQNEAQ (reference sequence). CDR3 sequence reads: CASSRLGQNYGYTF. CDR3 nucleotides: TGTGCCAGCAGCCGATTAGGACAGAACTATGGCTACACCTTC.

The chain is built from TRBV4-2 and TRBJ1-2; D is uncertain. This CDR3 is 14 amino acids long. Germline V gives CDR1 LGHNA, CDR2 YNFKEQ. Trimming removed 0 bases from V and 8 bases from J, with 13 bases in between. In DNA form, the CDR3 reads TGTGCCAGCAGCCAAGAAGAGGGTTTGAGGGGCTACACCTTC. This gives the protein CASSQEEGLRGYTF.

This clone was found once. V is TRBV7-2 and J is TRBJ2-5, with 14 bases identical to TRBD2. CDR1 and CDR2 from the germline V gene are SGHTA and FQGNSA. The J segment lost 7 bases and the V segment lost 5 bases, leaving 9 bases of the junction unmatched. The CDR3 covers 16 residues. CDR3 nucleotides: TGTGCCAGCAGCGTAAGACTAGCGGGAGGGCGCGTGACCCAGTACTTC. This translates into CASSVRLAGGRVTQYF.

The genes are TRBV9 and TRBJ2-5, with D possibly being TRBD1 (5 bases). V was cut by 0 bases and J by 4 bases, with 19 bases left in between. There are 17 residues in the CDR3. Per the germline V gene, CDR1 is SGDLS and CDR2 is YYNGEE. The DNA for the CDR3 is TGTGCCAGCAGCGTAGAAGGGGTTGTGGTAGCTAGAGAGACCCAGTACTTC. This codes for CASSVEGVVVARETQYF.

This chain connects TRBV18 to TRBJ2-3; possible D gene TRBD2, 5 bases. Germline V gives CDR1 KGHSH, CDR2 LQKENI. The CDR3 loop spans 13 amino acids. V lost 3 bases to trimming and J lost 5 bases, with 9 bases between them. The CDR3, as DNA: TGTGCCAGCTCACCCTCCCGGGGAGATACGCAGTATTTT. Translation: CASSPSRGDTQYF.